The 10 T cell receptor beta chains given below trace back to one sample, sequenced in a study of shared clonotypes between healthy human individuals. The assay was immunoSEQ multiplex PCR, and TCRdb's table has in-frame clones only and misses some. The sample consists of 950,000 to 1,100,000 clones, roughly 70% of them appearing once. Sequencing was done on a sample of memory CD4+ T cells sorted from blood. Sample subset: CD45RA-negative fraction. The receptors stem from a man aged 18-30 years in good health.

The chain uses TRBV30 and TRBJ2-1; 8 bases align to TRBD2. Germline lookup yields CDR1 GTSNPN and CDR2 SVGIG (reference sequence). V shed 1 base, J shed 2 bases, and the junction held 7 bases outside the gene matches. The CDR3 consists of 16 residues. The CDR3 spells CAWSAGGPVTYNEQFF. In DNA, the CDR3 is TGTGCCTGGAGTGCGGGGGGGCCGGTTACCTACAATGAGCAGTTCTTC.

The chain links TRBV19 to TRBJ2-7; 8 bases agree with TRBD2. V gave up 8 bases and J gave up 3 bases; unmatched junction bases: 6. The CDR3 extends over 13 amino acids. The germline V gene encodes CDR1 LNHDA and CDR2 SQIVND (reference sequence). The CDR3 reads CASCNAGGYEQYF. Here the CDR3 DNA reads TGTGCCAGTTGTAACGCGGGAGGCTACGAGCAGTACTTC.

The rearrangement uses TRBV7-9 and TRBJ1-2; D unclear. The CDR3 sequence is 13 residues long. Germline V CDR1 and CDR2: SEHNR, FQNEAQ (reference sequence). Trimming removed 5 bases at V and 3 bases at J, with 10 bases between. The CDR3 region has the DNA TGTGCCAGCAGCGGACTTGCCTACTATGGCTACACCTTC. Translating gives CASSGLAYYGYTF.

The rearrangement links TRBV6-1 to TRBJ1-5; 10 bases are a match to TRBD1. Per germline, CDR1 MNHNS and CDR2 SASEGT. The CDR3 has 13 residues. V gave up 4 bases and J gave up 7 bases; unmatched junction bases: 1. CDR3 nucleotide sequence: TGTGCCAGCAGTGGGGGACAGGGGCAGCCCCAGCATTTT. This encodes CASSGGQGQPQHF.

The chain joins TRBV11-1 to TRBJ2-1, with D possibly matching TRBD1 (5 bases). CDR1 and CDR2 (germline): SGHAT, FQDESV (reference sequence). The CDR3 runs to 16 residues. Between the trimmed V and J ends, which lost 0 bases and 6 bases, there was a span of 15 bases. CDR3: CASSLAQGLTPNEQFF. The CDR3 nucleotides are TGTGCCAGCAGCTTAGCGCAGGGTTTAACCCCCAATGAGCAGTTCTTC.

The chain has TRBV2 and TRBJ1-2; 7 positions match TRBD1. Germline CDR1 and CDR2: SNHLY and FYNNEI. The CDR3 extends over 12 amino acids. V lost 9 bases to trimming and J lost 6 bases; unmatched junction nucleotides: 7. The CDR3 protein is CASKQGFDGYTF. The CDR3, as DNA: TGTGCCAGTAAACAGGGGTTTGATGGCTACACCTTC. Complete variable domain (other parts from reference TRBV2 and TRBJ1-2): EPEVTQTPSHQVTQMGQEVILRCVPISNHLYFYWYRQILGQKVEFLVSFYNNEISEKSEIFDDQFSVERPDGSNFTLKIRSTKLEDSAMYFCASKQGFDGYTFGSGTRLTVV.

This clone has a count of ten or more. This rearrangement joins TRBV6-1 to TRBJ2-3, with 7 bases fitting TRBD2. Germline V gives CDR1 MNHNS, CDR2 SASEGT. CDR3 size: 14 residues. Unmatched junction bases numbered 11, after V lost 8 bases and J lost 6 bases. CDR3 sequence reads: CASLEGGGMDTQYF. CDR3 coding DNA: TGTGCCAGCCTAGAGGGCGGGGGTATGGATACGCAGTATTTT.

V gene TRBV7-2 combines with J gene TRBJ2-1; 11 bases are a match to TRBD2. With V trimmed by 5 bases and J by 5 bases, 17 bases remained unmatched. The V gene's germline CDR1 is SGHTA and CDR2 FQGNSA. This CDR3 is 19 amino acids long. CDR3 nucleotides: TGTGCCAGCAGCCATGGACGACAGGGAACTAGCGGGAGAGACAATGAGCAGTTCTTC. Protein product: CASSHGRQGTSGRDNEQFF.

V and J are TRBV6-1 and TRBJ2-7; 7 nucleotides agree with TRBD1. The J segment lost 3 bases and the V segment lost 1 base, leaving 3 bases of the junction unmatched. The CDR3 consists of 14 residues. CDR1 is MNHNS and CDR2 is SASEGT in the germline V gene. The CDR3 DNA reads as TGTGCCAGCAGTGAAGGGACAGGATACTACGAGCAGTACTTC. Translating it yields CASSEGTGYYEQYF.

The V call is TRBV6-1, the J call TRBJ2-3; TRBD1 is a possible D gene (6 bases). The CDR3 consists of 16 residues. Germline loops: CDR1 MNHNS, CDR2 SASEGT. V dropped 0 bases and J dropped 1 base, with 11 bases sitting between them. The CDR3 spells CASSEAFHRGTDTQYF. Here the CDR3 DNA reads TGTGCCAGCAGTGAAGCTTTTCACAGGGGCACAGATACGCAGTATTTT.